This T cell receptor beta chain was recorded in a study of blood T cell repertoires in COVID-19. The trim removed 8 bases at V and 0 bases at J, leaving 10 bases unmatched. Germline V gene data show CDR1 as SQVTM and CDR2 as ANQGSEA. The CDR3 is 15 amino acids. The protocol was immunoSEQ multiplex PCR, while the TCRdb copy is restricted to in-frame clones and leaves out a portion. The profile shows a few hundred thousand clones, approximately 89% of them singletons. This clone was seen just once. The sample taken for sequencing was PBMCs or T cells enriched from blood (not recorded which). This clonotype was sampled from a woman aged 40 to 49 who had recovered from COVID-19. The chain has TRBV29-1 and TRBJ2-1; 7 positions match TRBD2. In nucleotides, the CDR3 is TGCAGCTTGATTGGGGGGGGTATCTCCTACAATGAGCAGTTCTTC. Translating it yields CSLIGGGISYNEQFF.